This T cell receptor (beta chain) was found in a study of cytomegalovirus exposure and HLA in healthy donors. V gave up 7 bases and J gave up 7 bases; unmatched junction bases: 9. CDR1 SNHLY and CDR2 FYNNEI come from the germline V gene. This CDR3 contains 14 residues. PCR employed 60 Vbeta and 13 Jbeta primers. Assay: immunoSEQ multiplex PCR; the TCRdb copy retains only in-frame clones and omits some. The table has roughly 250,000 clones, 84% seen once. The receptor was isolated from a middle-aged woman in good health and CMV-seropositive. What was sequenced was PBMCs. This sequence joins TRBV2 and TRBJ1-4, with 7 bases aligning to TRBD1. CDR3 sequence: CASTPSTGTEKLFF. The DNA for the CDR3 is TGTGCCAGCACCCCCTCGACAGGGACTGAAAAACTGTTTTTT.